Following are 7 T cell receptor beta chains from one sample sequenced in a study of blood T cell repertoires in COVID-19. Clones were sequenced by immunoSEQ multiplex PCR, and TCRdb holds only the in-frame ones, with some missing. The top ten hold under 20% of the sample, which has about 330,000 clones, 92% seen once. Input material: PBMCs or T cells enriched from blood (not recorded which). The source is a woman aged 30 to 39 who had recovered from COVID-19.

The rearrangement joins TRBV4-3 to TRBJ1-5; D remains ambiguous. The CDR3 runs 13 residues. V dropped 5 bases and J dropped 6 bases, with 11 bases sitting between them. Germline V gene sequence: CDR1 LGHNA, CDR2 YSLEER. CDR3 region: CASSAGIGQPQHF. The CDR3 DNA reads TGCGCCAGCAGCGCGGGGATAGGTCAGCCCCAGCATTTT.

The chain links TRBV19 to TRBJ1-2; D is ambiguous. The CDR3 is 13 residues long. V dropped 7 bases and J dropped 3 bases, with 12 bases sitting between them. The germline V gene encodes CDR1 LNHDA and CDR2 SQIVND (reference sequence). CDR3 amino acids: CASTPTSHYGYTF. CDR3 coding DNA: TGTGCCAGTACCCCGACTAGTCACTATGGCTACACCTTC. The whole variable domain, filled in from reference TRBV19 and TRBJ1-2, reads DGGITQSPKYLFRKEGQNVTLSCEQNLNHDAMYWYRQDPGQGLRLIYYSQIVNDFQKGDIAEGYSVSREKKESFPLTVTSAQKNPTAFYLCASTPTSHYGYTFGSGTRLTVV.

The J gene is TRBJ2-1, the V gene TRBV11-1, with D unclear. Trimming stripped 1 base from V and 12 bases from J, with 7 bases between. CDR3 length: 11 residues. Germline CDR1 reads SGHAT; CDR2 reads FQDESV (reference sequence). The CDR3 here is CASSLDDTQFF. The CDR3 bases are TGTGCCAGCAGCTTAGATGACACGCAGTTCTTC.

The chain combines TRBV7-2 with TRBJ2-1; 11 positions agree with TRBD2. With V trimmed by 4 bases and J by 2 bases, 7 bases remained unmatched. Germline V gene sequence: CDR1 SGHTA, CDR2 FQGNSA. The CDR3 is 17 residues long. The CDR3 bases are TGTGCCAGCAGCTCTTTTAGTAGCGGGGGGGCCTACAATGAGCAGTTCTTC. Translating gives CASSSFSSGGAYNEQFF.

V gene TRBV28 combines with J gene TRBJ2-7; tentatively, D is TRBD2 (5 bases). The CDR3 length is 16 residues. Trimming cost V 8 bases and J 6 bases, with 26 bases left between them. CDR1 MDHEN and CDR2 SYDVKM come from the germline V gene. CDR3 in amino acids: CASRLRAGAGRVEQYF. In DNA form, the CDR3 reads TGTGCCAGCCGTCTCCGGGCGGGTGCTGGGCGGGTCGAGCAGTACTTC.

The chain joins TRBV5-5 to TRBJ2-4; 7 nucleotides line up with TRBD1. Germline V lookup: CDR1 SGHKS, CDR2 YYEKEE (reference sequence). J gave up 8 bases and V 4 bases, and 9 bases lay outside the gene matches. This CDR3 is built from 14 residues. The CDR3 region has the DNA TGTGCCAGCAGCCAGACAGGGAACGTCCACATTCAGTACTTC. Its translation is CASSQTGNVHIQYF.

This clone was counted a single time. The chain is built from TRBV3-1 (or the pseudogene TRBV3-2) and TRBJ1-1; 7 nucleotides agree with TRBD1. Germline CDR1 is LGHDT and CDR2 is YNNKEL (reference sequence). Germline trimming cut 4 bases from V and 0 bases from J; bases unmatched to any gene: 5. The CDR3 spans 15 residues. DNA for the CDR3: TGTGCCAGCAGCCTAAAGGGACAGCTGAACACTGAAGCTTTCTTT. Amino acid sequence: CASSLKGQLNTEAFF.